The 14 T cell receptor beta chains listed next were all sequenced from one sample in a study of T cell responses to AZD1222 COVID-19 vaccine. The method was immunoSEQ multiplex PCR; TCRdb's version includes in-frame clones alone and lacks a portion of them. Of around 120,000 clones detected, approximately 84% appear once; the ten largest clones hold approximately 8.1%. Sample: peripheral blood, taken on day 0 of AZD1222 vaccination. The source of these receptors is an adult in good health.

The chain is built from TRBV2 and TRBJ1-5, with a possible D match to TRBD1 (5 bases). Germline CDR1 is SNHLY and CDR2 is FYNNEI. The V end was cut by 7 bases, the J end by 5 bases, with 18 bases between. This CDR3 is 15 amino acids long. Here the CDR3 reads CASISGPLADQPQHF. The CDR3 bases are TGTGCCAGCATTTCGGGACCCTTGGCCGATCAGCCCCAGCATTTT.

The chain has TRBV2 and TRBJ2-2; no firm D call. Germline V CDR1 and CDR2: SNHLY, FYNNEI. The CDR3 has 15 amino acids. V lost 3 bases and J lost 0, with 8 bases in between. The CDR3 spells CASSEIVSNTGELFF. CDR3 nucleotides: TGTGCCAGCAGTGAGATAGTATCGAACACCGGGGAGCTGTTTTTT.

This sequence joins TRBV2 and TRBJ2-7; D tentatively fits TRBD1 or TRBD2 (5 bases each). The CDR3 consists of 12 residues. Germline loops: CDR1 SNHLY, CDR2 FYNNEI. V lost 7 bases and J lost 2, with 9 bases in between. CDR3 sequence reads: CASMGPTYEQYF. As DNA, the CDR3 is TGTGCCAGCATGGGACCGACCTACGAGCAGTACTTC.

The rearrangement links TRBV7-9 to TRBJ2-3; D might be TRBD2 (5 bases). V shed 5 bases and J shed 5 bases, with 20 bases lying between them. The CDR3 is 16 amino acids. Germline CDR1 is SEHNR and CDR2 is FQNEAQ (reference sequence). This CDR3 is CASSPRGSPGLDTQYF. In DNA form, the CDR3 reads TGTGCCAGCAGCCCCCGAGGGTCTCCGGGGTTAGATACGCAGTATTTT.

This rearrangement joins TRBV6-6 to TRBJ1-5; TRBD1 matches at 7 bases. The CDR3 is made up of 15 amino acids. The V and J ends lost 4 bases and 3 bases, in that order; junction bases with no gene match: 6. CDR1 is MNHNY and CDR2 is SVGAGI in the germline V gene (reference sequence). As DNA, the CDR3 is TGTGCCAGCAGTTTTCAGGGGGTCGACAATCAGCCCCAGCATTTT. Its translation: CASSFQGVDNQPQHF.

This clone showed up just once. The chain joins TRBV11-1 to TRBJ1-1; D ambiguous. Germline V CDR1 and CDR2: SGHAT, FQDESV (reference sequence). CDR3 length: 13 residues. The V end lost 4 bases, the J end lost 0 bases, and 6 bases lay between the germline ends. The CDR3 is CASSSSLNTEAFF. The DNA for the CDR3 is TGTGCCAGCAGCTCCAGTCTGAACACTGAAGCTTTCTTT.

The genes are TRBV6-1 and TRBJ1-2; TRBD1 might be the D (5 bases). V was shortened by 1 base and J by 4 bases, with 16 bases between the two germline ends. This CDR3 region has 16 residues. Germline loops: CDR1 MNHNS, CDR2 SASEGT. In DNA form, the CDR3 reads TGTGCCAGCAGTGAAGGCGGAACAGGCGACCGCTATGGCTACACCTTC. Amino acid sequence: CASSEGGTGDRYGYTF.

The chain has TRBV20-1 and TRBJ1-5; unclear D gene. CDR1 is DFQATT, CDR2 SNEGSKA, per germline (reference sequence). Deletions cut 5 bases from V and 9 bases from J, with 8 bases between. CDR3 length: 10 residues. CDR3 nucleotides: TGCAGTGCTGGGGTAGGGCCCCAGCATTTT. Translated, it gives CSAGVGPQHF.

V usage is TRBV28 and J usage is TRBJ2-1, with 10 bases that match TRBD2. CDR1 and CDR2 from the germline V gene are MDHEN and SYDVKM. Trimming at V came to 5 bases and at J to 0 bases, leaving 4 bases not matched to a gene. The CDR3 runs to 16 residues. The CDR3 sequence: CASSQLAGNSYNEQFF. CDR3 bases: TGTGCCAGCAGTCAACTAGCGGGGAACTCCTACAATGAGCAGTTCTTC.

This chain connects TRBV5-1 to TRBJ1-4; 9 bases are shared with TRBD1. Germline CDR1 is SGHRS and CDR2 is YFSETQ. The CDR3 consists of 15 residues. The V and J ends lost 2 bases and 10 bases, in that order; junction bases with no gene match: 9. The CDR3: CASSLVLGQGGKLFF. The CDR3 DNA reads TGCGCCAGCAGCTTAGTCCTGGGACAGGGCGGAAAACTGTTTTTT.

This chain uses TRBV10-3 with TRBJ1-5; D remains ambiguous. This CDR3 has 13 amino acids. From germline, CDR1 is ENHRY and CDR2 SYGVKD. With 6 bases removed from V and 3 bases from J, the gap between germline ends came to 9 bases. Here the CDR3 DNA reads TGTGCCATCAGGGAGGACCTCAATCAGCCCCAGCATTTT. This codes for CAIREDLNQPQHF.

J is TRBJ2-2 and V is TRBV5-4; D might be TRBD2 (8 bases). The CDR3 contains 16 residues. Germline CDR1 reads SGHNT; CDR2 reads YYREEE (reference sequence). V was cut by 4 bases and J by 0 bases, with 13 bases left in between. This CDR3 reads CASSRGGQTNTGELFF. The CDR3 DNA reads TGTGCCAGCAGCCGGGGGGGACAGACGAACACCGGGGAGCTGTTTTTT.

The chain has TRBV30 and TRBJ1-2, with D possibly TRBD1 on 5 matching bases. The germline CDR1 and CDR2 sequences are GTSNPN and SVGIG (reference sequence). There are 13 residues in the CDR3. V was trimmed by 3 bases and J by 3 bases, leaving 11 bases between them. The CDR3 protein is CAWSYDSDYGYTF. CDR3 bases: TGTGCCTGGAGCTATGACAGCGACTATGGCTACACCTTC.

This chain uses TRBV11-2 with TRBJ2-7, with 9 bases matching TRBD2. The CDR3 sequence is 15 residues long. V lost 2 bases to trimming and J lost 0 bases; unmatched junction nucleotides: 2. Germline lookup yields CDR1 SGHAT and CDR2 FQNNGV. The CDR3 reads CASSLLAGYSYEQYF. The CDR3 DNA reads TGTGCCAGCAGCTTACTAGCGGGGTACTCCTACGAGCAGTACTTC.